This TCR beta chain originates from a study of CD8 T cells in ankylosing spondylitis. Findings and caveats of the study: A subset of motif variants has previously been described in the synovial fluid and blood of reactive arthritis.

A quantitative 5'-RACE method, one with molecular barcodes, was used to make TCR beta libraries. MiXCR, run by TCRdb on the 5' RACE reads, gives a single entry per CDR3 protein. The profile shows about 360,000 distinct CDR3 sequences, around 20% of them singletons. Trimming removed 3 bases from V and 1 base from J, with 12 bases in between. Germline V gene lookup returns CDR1 DFQATT and CDR2 SNEGSKA (reference sequence). CDR3 length: 14 residues. Worth noting for this clonotype: Its antigen is still unknown.

The rearrangement joins TRBV20-1 to TRBJ2-5, with D maybe TRBD1 (5 bases). This TCR derives from a male donor with ankylosing spondylitis or in good health (not recorded which). The sequencing input was blood, either unsorted or a sorted T cell fraction (not recorded which). The CDR3 here is CSARFRARQETQYF. CDR3 nucleotides: TGCAGTGCTAGGTTCAGGGCTCGCCAAGAGACCCAGTACTTC.